The 12 T cell receptor beta chains reported below all come from one sample, sequenced in a study of regulatory T cells in long-lasting Graves disease. Relying on iRepertoire HTBI primers and Arm-PCR of CDR3 regions, the team built TCR beta libraries. TCRdb independently ran MiXCR on the multiplex PCR reads; one entry per CDR3 protein. The sample includes about 440,000 distinct CDR3 sequences, more than 13% seen only once; the top ten take roughly 17%. Time point noted: newly diagnosed GD, antithyroid drugs for less than 3 months. From RNA extracted from PBMCs, the TCR library was made. The data were also submitted as part of a second study, on T cells in Graves' hyperthyroidism and ophthalmopathy.

Specimen: peripheral blood mononuclear cells (PBMCs), collected at new diagnosis, from a patient treated with antithyroid drugs. Receptors were obtained from a woman aged 30 to 39 with Graves disease.

This clonotype came up many times. J is TRBJ2-1 and V is TRBV12-3 or TRBV12-4; the match to TRBD1 covers 7 bases. The CDR3 totals 14 residues. J was trimmed by 2 bases and V by 3 bases; bases with no gene match: 1. For the CDR3, the DNA is TGTGCCAGCAGTTTCGGGACAGCCTACAATGAGCAGTTCTTC. Its protein is CASSFGTAYNEQFF.

The chain recombines TRBV11-3 with TRBJ2-7; the match to TRBD2 covers 7 bases. CDR3 length: 15 amino acids. The ends lost 2 bases at V and 7 bases at J; junction bases unmatched: 11. The germline CDR1 and CDR2 sequences are SGHNT and YENEEA. CDR3 sequence reads: CASSLTGGSYNEQYF. CDR3 bases: TGTGCCAGCAGCTTAACGGGAGGATCCTACAATGAGCAGTACTTC.

This clonotype has only a few counts. The DNA of the CDR3 is TGTGCCAGCAGCGTAGGCAGCGGGCCCTCCTACGAGCAGTACTTC. It specifies CASSVGSGPSYEQYF. V and J are TRBV9 and TRBJ2-7, with a possible D match to TRBD2 (6 bases). Germline V gene sequence: CDR1 SGDLS, CDR2 YYNGEE. There are 15 residues in the CDR3. The ends were cut back, 0 bases at V and 0 bases at J, with 10 bases in the middle.

This clonotype was seen many times. The rearrangement links TRBV20-1 to TRBJ2-5; 7 bases fit TRBD2. The CDR3 extends over 12 amino acids. Per the germline V gene, CDR1 is DFQATT and CDR2 is SNEGSKA (reference sequence). The V segment lost 5 bases and the J segment 11 bases; nucleotides outside the gene matches: 11. The DNA for the CDR3 is TGCAGTGCTCTGGGGGGGGATCTGGTTCAGTACTTC. This gives the protein CSALGGDLVQYF.

This clonotype was observed at least ten times. The chain recombines TRBV6-5 with TRBJ2-2; TRBD1 is a possible D gene (6 bases). The CDR3 spans 15 residues. Germline V gives CDR1 MNHEY, CDR2 SVGAGI. Trimming removed 1 base at V and 3 bases at J, with 9 bases between. As DNA, the CDR3 is TGTGCCAGCAGTTACTTCTACAGGGACACCGGGGAGCTGTTTTTT. Translation: CASSYFYRDTGELFF.

In this sample, this clonotype turned up a few times. The J gene is TRBJ2-1, the V gene TRBV11-2, with 12 bases matching TRBD2. Germline V gene data show CDR1 as SGHAT and CDR2 as FQNNGV. Unmatched junction bases numbered 8, after V lost 5 bases and J lost 9 bases. The CDR3 covers 15 residues. This CDR3 reads CASSPPSGRASEQFF. The CDR3 DNA reads as TGTGCCAGCAGCCCCCCTAGCGGGAGGGCCAGTGAGCAGTTCTTC. Full variable domain (missing parts from reference TRBV11-2 and TRBJ2-1): EAGVAQSPRYKIIEKRQSVAFWCNPISGHATLYWYQQILGQGPKLLIQFQNNGVVDDSQLPKDRFSAERLKGVDSTLKIQPAKLEDSAVYLCASSPPSGRASEQFFGPGTRLTVL.

This clonotype was picked up a small number of times. The chain has TRBV2 and TRBJ1-6, with TRBD1 as a possible D gene (6 bases). V was trimmed by 7 bases and J by 9 bases, leaving 16 bases between them. Germline V CDR1 and CDR2: SNHLY, FYNNEI. CDR3 size: 14 residues. The CDR3 spells CASKGDGGASPLHF. The CDR3 bases are TGTGCCAGCAAGGGGGATGGGGGGGCTTCACCCCTCCACTTT.

This clonotype was counted a single time. The V and J genes are TRBV20-1 and TRBJ2-5; D is unresolved. V lost 1 base and J lost 5, with 14 bases in between. The germline V gene encodes CDR1 DFQATT and CDR2 SNEGSKA (reference sequence). The CDR3 is 14 residues long. Written as DNA, the CDR3 is TGCAGTGCTAGAGGCTCCACCGGCAGGGAGACCCAGTACTTC. Protein: CSARGSTGRETQYF.

This clonotype has at least ten counts. This rearrangement joins TRBV11-3 to TRBJ1-2; D is unresolved. From germline, CDR1 is SGHNT and CDR2 YENEEA. This CDR3 has 15 residues. V was shortened by 0 bases and J by 7 bases, with 15 bases between the two germline ends. CDR3 sequence reads: CASSLDGGSTGGYTF. The DNA of the CDR3 is TGTGCCAGCAGCTTAGATGGCGGGTCCACGGGTGGCTACACCTTC.

The chain recombines TRBV5-4 with TRBJ2-7; the match to TRBD1 covers 7 bases. The CDR3 runs 14 residues. Germline V gives CDR1 SGHNT, CDR2 YYREEE (reference sequence). The ends lost 2 bases at V and 3 bases at J; junction bases unmatched: 5. The CDR3 sequence: CASSLGTAFYEQYF. The CDR3 bases are TGTGCCAGCAGCTTAGGGACAGCATTCTACGAGCAGTACTTC.

This clonotype came up many times. The V gene is TRBV30, the J gene TRBJ1-1; TRBD1 might be the D (6 bases). Trimming cost V 6 bases and J 6 bases, with 14 bases left between them. The CDR3 spans 12 residues. CDR1 is GTSNPN and CDR2 is SVGIG in the germline V gene (reference sequence). The CDR3 bases are TGTGCCTGCAAGACAGGACGGGCTGAAGCTTTCTTT. Amino acids: CACKTGRAEAFF. Full variable domain (remainder filled in from reference TRBV30 and TRBJ1-1): SQTIHQWPATLVQPVGSPLSLECTVEGTSNPNLYWYRQAAGRGLQLLFYSVGIGQISSEVPQNLSASRPQDRQFILSSKKLLLSDSGFYLCACKTGRAEAFFGQGTRLTVV.

In regard to this clonotype: A much more abundant neighbour one base away suggests this may be a read error. This chain connects TRBV12-3 or TRBV12-4 to TRBJ2-3, with TRBD2 identical over 10 bases. The J call may be mistaken, given a closer DNA end match to TRBJ2-1. The CDR3 totals 15 residues. The CDR3 loop is CASSYLAGVHDEQFF. CDR3 nucleotides: TGTGCCAGCAGTTATCTAGCGGGAGTTCACGATGAGCAGTTCTTC.